This entry describes one TCR beta chain. Its antigen is currently unknown. The data stem from a study of radiotherapy plus CTLA-4 blockade in lung cancer. Study results and limitations: Reports state that early shifts in blood T cell clones, with interferon-beta, best predicted response.

Sequencing was performed with immunoSEQ multiplex PCR; in TCRdb, only in-frame clones are kept and a portion is missing. The sample consists of roughly 130,000 clones, 90% of them appearing once. Unmatched junction bases numbered 15, after V lost 4 bases and J lost 4 bases. Germline V gene lookup returns CDR1 SGHRS and CDR2 YFSETQ. The CDR3 sequence is 17 residues long. Source: peripheral blood, taken from a patient treated with radiotherapy plus ipilimumab. This TCR came from a human donor with non-small cell lung cancer that progressed on radiotherapy plus ipilimumab. V is TRBV5-1 and J is TRBJ2-7, with 9 bases lining up with TRBD2. CDR3 DNA sequence: TGCGCCAGCAGCCCACCCCCCGGGCGCGGGAGGGCTTACGAGCAGTACTTC. Translating it yields CASSPPPGRGRAYEQYF.